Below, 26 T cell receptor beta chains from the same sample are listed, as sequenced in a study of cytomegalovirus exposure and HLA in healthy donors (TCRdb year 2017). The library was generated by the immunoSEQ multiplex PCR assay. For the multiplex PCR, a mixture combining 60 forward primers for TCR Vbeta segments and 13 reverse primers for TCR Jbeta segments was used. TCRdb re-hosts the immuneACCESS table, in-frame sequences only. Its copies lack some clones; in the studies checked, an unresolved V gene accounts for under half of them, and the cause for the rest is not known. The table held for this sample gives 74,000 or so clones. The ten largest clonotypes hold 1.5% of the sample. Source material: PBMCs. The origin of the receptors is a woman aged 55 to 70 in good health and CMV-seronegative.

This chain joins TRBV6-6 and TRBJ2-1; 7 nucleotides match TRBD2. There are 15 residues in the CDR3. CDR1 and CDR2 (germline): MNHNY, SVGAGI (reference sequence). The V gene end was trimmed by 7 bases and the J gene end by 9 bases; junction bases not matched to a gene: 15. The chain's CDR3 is CASTLSPRAGIEQFF. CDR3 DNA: TGTGCCAGCACCTTGTCCCCTCGAGCGGGGATTGAGCAGTTCTTC.

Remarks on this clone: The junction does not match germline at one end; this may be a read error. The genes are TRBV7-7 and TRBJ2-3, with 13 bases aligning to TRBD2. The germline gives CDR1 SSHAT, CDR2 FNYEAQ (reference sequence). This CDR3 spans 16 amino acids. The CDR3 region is CASSLHPTSGGDTQYF. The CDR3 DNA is TGTGCTAGCAGCTTACACCCGACTAGCGGGGGGGATACGCAGTATTTT.

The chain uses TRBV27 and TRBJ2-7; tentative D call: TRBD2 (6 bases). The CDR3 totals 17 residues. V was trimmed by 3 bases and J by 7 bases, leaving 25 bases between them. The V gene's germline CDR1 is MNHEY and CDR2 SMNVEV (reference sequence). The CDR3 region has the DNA TGTGCCAGCAGTTTCCGGTCCAACCAGGGAGGTTTGGGTGAGCAGTACTTC. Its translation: CASSFRSNQGGLGEQYF.

The CDR3 sequence: CASSQEFRSGTGGYEQYF. For the CDR3, the DNA is TGCGCCAGCAGCCAAGAGTTTCGGTCGGGGACAGGTGGCTACGAGCAGTACTTC. The chain recombines TRBV4-1 with TRBJ2-7; 8 bases are a match to TRBD1. From germline, CDR1 is MGHRA and CDR2 YSYEKL. The CDR3 length is 18 residues. V shed 0 bases, J shed 3 bases, and the junction held 13 bases outside the gene matches.

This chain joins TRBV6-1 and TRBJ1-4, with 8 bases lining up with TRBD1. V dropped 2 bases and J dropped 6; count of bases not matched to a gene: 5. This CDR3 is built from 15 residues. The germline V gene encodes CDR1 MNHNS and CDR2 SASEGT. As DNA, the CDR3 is TGTGCCAGCAGTGAATGGCAGACAGGGGATGAAAAACTGTTTTTT. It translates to CASSEWQTGDEKLFF.

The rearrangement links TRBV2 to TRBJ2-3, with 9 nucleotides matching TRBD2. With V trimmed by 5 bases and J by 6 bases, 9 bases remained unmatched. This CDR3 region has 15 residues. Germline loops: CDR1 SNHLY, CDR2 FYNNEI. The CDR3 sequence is CASSLAGGPSDTQYF. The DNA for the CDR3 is TGTGCCAGCAGTCTGGCGGGAGGGCCCTCGGATACGCAGTATTTT.

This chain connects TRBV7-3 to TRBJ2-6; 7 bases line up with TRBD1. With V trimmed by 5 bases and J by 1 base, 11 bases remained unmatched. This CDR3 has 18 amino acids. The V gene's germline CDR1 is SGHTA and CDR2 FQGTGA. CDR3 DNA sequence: TGTGCCAGCAGCCTCACTGGCGACAGGGCGTCTGGGGCCAACGTCCTGACTTTC. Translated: CASSLTGDRASGANVLTF. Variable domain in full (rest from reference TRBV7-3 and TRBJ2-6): GAGVSQTPSNKVTEKGKYVELRCDPISGHTALYWYRQSLGQGPEFLIYFQGTGAADDSGLPNDRFFAVRPEGSVSTLKIQRTERGDSAVYLCASSLTGDRASGANVLTFGAGSRLTVL.

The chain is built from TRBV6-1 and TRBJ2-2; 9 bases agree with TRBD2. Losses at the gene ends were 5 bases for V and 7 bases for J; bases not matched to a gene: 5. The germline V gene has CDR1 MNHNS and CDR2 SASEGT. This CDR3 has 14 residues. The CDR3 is CASSSLAGVGELFF. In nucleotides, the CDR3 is TGTGCCAGCAGTTCATTAGCGGGAGTCGGGGAGCTGTTTTTT.

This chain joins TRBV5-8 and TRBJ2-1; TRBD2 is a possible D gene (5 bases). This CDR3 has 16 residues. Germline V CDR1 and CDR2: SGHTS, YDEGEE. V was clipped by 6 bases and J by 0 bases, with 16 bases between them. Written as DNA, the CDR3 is TGTGCCAGCAACCGAGGAAGCGGAACCTCCTACAATGAGCAGTTCTTC. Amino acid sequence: CASNRGSGTSYNEQFF.

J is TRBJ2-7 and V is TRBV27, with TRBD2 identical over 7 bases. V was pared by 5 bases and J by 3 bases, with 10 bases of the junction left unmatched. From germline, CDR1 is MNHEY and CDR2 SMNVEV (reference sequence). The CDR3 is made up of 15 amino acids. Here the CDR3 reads CASSPLAAAVYEQYF. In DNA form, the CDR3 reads TGTGCCAGCAGTCCTCTAGCGGCGGCGGTCTACGAGCAGTACTTC.

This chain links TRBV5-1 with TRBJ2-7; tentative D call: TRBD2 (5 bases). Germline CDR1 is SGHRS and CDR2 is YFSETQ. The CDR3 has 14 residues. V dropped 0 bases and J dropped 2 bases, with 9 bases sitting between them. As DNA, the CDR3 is TGCGCCAGCAGCTTGGTAGCGAACGCCTACGAGCAGTACTTC. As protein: CASSLVANAYEQYF.

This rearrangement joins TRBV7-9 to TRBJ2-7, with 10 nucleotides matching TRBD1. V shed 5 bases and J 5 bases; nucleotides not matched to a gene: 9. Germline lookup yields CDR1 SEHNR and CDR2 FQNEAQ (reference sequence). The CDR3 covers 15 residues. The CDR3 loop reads CASSADRGLIHEQYF. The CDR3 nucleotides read TGTGCCAGCAGCGCAGACAGGGGGCTTATCCACGAGCAGTACTTC.

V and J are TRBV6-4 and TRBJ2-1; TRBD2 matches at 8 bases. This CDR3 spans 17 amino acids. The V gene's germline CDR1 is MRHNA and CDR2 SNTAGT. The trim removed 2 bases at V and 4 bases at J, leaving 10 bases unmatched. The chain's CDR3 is CASSDPGREGAYNEQFF. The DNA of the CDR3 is TGTGCCAGCAGTGACCCCGGGAGGGAGGGCGCGTACAATGAGCAGTTCTTC.

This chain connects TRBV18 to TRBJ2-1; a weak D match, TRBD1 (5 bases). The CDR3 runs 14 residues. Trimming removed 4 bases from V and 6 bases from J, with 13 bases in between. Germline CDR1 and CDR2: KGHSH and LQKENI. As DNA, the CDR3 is TGTGCCAGCTCACGACTCCAGGGTACCAATGAGCAGTTCTTC. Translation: CASSRLQGTNEQFF.

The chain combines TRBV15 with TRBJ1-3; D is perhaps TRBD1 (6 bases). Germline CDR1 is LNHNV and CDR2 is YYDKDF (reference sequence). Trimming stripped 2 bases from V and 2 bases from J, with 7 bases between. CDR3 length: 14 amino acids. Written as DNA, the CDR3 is TGTGCCACCAGCAGACCAGGGGCTGGAAACACCATATATTTT. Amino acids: CATSRPGAGNTIYF.

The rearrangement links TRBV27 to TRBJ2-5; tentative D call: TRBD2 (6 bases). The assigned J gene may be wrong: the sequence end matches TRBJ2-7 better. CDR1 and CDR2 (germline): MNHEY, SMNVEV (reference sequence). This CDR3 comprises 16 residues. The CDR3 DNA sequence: TGTGCCAGCAGTTTATCCGGGGGAGTCGGGTCCTACGAGCAGTACTTC. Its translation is CASSLSGGVGSYEQYF.

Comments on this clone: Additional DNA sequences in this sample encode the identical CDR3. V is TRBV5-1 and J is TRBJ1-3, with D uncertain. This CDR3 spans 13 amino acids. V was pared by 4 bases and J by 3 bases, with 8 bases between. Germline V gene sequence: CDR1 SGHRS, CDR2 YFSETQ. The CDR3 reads CASSLSGGNTIYF. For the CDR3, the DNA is TGCGCCAGCAGCCTGTCAGGTGGAAACACCATATATTTT.

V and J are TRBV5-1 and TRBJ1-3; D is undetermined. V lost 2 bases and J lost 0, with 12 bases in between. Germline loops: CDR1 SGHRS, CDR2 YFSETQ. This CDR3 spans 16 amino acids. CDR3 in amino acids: CASSFLEASSGNTIYF. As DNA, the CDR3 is TGCGCCAGCAGCTTCTTGGAGGCGAGCTCTGGAAACACCATATATTTT.

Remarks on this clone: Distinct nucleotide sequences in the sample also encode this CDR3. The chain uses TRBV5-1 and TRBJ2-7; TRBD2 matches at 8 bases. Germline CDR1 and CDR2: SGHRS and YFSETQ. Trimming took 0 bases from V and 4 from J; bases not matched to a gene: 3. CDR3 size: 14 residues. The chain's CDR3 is CASSLAGRAYEQYF. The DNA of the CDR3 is TGCGCCAGCAGCTTGGCCGGGAGGGCTTACGAGCAGTACTTC.

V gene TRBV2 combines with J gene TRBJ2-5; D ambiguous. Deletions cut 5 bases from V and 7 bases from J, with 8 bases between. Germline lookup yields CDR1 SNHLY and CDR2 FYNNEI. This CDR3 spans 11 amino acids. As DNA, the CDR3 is TGTGCCAGCAGTCAGGATACGACCCAGTACTTC. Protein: CASSQDTTQYF. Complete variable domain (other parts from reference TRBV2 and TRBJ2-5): EPEVTQTPSHQVTQMGQEVILRCVPISNHLYFYWYRQILGQKVEFLVSFYNNEISEKSEIFDDQFSVERPDGSNFTLKIRSTKLEDSAMYFCASSQDTTQYFGPGTRLLVL.

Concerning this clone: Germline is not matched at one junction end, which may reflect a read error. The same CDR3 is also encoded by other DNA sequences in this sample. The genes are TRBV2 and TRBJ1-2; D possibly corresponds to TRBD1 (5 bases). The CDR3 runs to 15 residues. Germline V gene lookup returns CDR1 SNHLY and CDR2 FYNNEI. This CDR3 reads CASSGGGVGLDGYTF. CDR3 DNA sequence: TGCGCCAGCAGTGGGGGAGGGGTAGGGCTGGACGGCTACACCTTC.

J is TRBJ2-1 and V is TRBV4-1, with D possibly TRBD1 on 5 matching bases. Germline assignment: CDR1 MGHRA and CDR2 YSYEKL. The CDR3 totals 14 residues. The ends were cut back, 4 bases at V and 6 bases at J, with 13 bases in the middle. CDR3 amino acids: CASSRLDSLNEQFF. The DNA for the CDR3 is TGCGCCAGCAGCCGGCTTGACAGCCTCAATGAGCAGTTCTTC.

CDR3 coding DNA: TGTGCCAGCAGCTTGGGACAGGGTGGACAGCCCCAGCATTTT. It codes for CASSLGQGGQPQHF. This chain connects TRBV2 to TRBJ1-5; the match to TRBD1 covers 9 bases. This CDR3 is built from 14 residues. Per germline, CDR1 SNHLY and CDR2 FYNNEI. The trim removed 6 bases at V and 7 bases at J, leaving 7 bases unmatched.

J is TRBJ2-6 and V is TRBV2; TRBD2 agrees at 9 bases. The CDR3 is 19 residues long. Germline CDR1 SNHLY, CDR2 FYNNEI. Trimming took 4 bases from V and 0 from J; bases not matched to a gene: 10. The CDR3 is CASSATLGTSISGANVLTF. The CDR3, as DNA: TGTGCCAGCAGTGCTACCCTCGGGACTAGCATCTCTGGGGCCAACGTCCTGACTTTC. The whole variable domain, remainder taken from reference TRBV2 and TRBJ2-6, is EPEVTQTPSHQVTQMGQEVILRCVPISNHLYFYWYRQILGQKVEFLVSFYNNEISEKSEIFDDQFSVERPDGSNFTLKIRSTKLEDSAMYFCASSATLGTSISGANVLTFGAGSRLTVL.

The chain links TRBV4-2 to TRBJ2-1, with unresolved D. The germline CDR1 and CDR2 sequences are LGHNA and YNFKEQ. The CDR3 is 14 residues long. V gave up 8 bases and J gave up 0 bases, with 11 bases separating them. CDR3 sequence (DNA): TGTGCCAGCTCTTCCCTTAGCTCCTACAATGAGCAGTTCTTC. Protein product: CASSSLSSYNEQFF.

The CDR3 sequence is CASSYDSGGANVLTF. The DNA for the CDR3 is TGTGCCAGCAGTTACGATTCAGGGGGGGCCAACGTCCTGACTTTC. The chain combines TRBV6-6 with TRBJ2-6, with D tentatively TRBD1 (5 bases). Deletions cut 2 bases from V and 4 bases from J, with 9 bases between. Germline-derived CDR1 and CDR2 are MNHNY and SVGAGI (reference sequence). This CDR3 spans 15 amino acids.